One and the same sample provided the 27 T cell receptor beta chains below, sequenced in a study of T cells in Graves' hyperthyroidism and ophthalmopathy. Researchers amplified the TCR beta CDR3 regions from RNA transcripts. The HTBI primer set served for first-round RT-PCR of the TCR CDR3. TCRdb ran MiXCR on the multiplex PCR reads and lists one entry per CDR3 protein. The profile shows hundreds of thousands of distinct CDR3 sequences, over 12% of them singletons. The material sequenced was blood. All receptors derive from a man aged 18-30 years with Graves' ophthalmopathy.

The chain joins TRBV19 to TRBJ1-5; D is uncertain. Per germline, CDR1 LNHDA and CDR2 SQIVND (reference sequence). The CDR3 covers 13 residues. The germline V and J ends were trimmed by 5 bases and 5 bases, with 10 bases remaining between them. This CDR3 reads CASSGQQYQPQHF. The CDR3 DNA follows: TGTGCCAGTAGTGGCCAGCAATATCAGCCCCAGCATTTT.

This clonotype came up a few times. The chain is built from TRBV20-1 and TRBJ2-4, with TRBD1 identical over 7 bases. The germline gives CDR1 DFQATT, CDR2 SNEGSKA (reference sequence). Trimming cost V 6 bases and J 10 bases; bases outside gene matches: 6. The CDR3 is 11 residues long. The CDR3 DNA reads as TGCAGTGCGATGGACAGGTGGATTCAGTACTTC. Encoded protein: CSAMDRWIQYF.

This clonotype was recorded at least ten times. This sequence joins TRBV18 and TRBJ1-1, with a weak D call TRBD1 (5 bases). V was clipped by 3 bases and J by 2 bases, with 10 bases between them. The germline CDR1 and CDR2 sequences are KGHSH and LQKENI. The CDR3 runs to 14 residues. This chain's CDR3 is CASSPTGINTEAFF. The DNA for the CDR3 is TGTGCCAGCTCACCCACAGGAATAAACACTGAAGCTTTCTTT. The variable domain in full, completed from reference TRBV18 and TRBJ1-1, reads NAGVMQNPRHLVRRRGQEARLRCSPMKGHSHVYWYRQLPEEGLKFMVYLQKENIIDESGMPKERFSAEFPKEGPSILRIQQVVRGDSAAYFCASSPTGINTEAFFGQGTRLTVV.

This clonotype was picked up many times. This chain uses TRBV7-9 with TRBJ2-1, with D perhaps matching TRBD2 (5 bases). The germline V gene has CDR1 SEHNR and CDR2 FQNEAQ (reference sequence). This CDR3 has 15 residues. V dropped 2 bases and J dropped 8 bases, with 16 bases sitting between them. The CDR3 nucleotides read TGTGCCAGCAGCTTAAGGGCCCTCCTCGGGGATGAGCAGTTCTTC. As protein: CASSLRALLGDEQFF.

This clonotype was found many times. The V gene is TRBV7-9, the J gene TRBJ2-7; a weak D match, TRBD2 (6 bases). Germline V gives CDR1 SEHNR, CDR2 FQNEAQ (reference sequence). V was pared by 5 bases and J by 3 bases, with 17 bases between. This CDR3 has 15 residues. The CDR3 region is CASSPDPRGIYEQYF. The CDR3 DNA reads TGTGCCAGCAGCCCAGACCCCCGGGGGATCTACGAGCAGTACTTC.

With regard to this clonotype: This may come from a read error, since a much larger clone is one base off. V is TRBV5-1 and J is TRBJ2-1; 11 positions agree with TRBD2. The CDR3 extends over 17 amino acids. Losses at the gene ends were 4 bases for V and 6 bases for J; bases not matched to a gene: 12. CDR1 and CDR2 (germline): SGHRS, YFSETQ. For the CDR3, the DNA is TGCGCCAGCAGCGAAAGGACTAGCGGGCTAGGGGGCAATGAGCAGTTCTTC. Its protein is CASSERTSGLGGNEQFF.

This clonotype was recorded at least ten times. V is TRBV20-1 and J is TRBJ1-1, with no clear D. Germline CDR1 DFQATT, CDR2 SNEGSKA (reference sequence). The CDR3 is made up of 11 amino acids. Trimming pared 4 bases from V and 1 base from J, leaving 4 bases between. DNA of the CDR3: TGCAGTGCTAATAGGAACACTGAAGCTTTCTTT. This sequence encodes CSANRNTEAFF.

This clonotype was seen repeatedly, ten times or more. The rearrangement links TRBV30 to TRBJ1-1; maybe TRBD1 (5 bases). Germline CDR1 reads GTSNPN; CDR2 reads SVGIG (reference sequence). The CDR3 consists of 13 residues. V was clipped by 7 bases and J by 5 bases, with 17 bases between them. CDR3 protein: CASRGRGWTEAFF. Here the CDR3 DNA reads TGTGCCTCACGGGGGAGGGGCTGGACTGAAGCTTTCTTT.

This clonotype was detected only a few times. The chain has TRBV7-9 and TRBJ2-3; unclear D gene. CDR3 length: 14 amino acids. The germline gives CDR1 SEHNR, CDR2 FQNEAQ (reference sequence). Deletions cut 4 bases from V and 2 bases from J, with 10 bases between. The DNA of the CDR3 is TGTGCCAGCAGCTCACCCAGATACACAGATACGCAGTATTTT. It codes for CASSSPRYTDTQYF. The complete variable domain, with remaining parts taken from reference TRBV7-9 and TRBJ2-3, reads DTGVSQNPRHKITKRGQNVTFRCDPISEHNRLYWYRQTLGQGPEFLTYFQNEAQLEKSRLLSDRFSAERPKGSFSTLEIQRTEQGDSAMYLCASSSPRYTDTQYFGPGTRLTVL.

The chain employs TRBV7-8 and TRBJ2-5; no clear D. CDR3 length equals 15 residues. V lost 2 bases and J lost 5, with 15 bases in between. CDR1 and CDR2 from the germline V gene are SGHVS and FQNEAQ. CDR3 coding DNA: TGTGCCAGCAGCTTAACGCTTGGGGTGGGGGAGACCCAGTACTTC. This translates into CASSLTLGVGETQYF.

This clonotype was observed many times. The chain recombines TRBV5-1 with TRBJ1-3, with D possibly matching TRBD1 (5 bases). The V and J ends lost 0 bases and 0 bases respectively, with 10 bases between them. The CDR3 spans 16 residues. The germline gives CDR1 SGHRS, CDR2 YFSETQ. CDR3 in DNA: TGCGCCAGCAGCTTGGGTTGGGGGAGCTCTGGAAACACCATATATTTT. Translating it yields CASSLGWGSSGNTIYF.

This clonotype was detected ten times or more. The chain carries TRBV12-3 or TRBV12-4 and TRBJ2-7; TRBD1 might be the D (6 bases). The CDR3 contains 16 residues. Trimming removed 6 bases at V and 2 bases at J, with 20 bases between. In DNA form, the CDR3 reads TGTGCCAGCAGGTCCATCAGGGGAGACCCTACCTACGAGCAGTACTTC. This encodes CASRSIRGDPTYEQYF.

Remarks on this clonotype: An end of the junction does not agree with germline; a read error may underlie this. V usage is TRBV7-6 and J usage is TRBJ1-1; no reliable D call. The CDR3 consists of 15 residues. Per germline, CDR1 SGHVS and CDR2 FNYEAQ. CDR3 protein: CASSPLKALNTEALF. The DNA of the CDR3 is TGTGCCAGCAGCCCTCTCAAAGCTTTGAACACTGAAGCTCTCTTT.

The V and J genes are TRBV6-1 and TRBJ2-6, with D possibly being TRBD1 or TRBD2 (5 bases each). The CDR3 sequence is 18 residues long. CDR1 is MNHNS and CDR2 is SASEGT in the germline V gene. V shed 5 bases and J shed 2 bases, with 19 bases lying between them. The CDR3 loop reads CASSPSPAGSTGANVLTF. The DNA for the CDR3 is TGTGCCAGCAGTCCGAGCCCCGCAGGGAGCACTGGGGCCAACGTCCTGACTTTC.

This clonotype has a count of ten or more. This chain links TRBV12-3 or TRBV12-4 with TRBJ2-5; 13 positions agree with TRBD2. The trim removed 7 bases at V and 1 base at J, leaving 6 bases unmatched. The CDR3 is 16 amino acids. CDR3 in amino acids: CASNQTSGGPQETQYF. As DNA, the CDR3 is TGTGCCAGCAACCAGACTAGCGGGGGGCCCCAAGAGACCCAGTACTTC.

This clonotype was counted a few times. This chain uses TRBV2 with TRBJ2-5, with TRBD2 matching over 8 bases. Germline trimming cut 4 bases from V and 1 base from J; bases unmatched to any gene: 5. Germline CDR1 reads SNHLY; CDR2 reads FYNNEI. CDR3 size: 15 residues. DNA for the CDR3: TGTGCCAGCAGTGTTAGCGGGGACCGCCAAGAGACCCAGTACTTC. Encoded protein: CASSVSGDRQETQYF.

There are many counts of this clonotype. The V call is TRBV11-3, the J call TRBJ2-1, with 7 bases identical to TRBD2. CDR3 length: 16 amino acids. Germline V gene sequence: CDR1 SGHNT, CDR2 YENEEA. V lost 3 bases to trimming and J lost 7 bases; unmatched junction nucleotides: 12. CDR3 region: CASSFWVSGGVNEQFF. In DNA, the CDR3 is TGTGCCAGCAGCTTTTGGGTATCGGGGGGAGTAAATGAGCAGTTCTTC. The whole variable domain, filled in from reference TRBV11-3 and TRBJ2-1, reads EAGVVQSPRYKIIEKKQPVAFWCNPISGHNTLYWYLQNLGQGPELLIRYENEEAVDDSQLPKDRFSAERLKGVDSTLKIQPAELGDSAVYLCASSFWVSGGVNEQFFGPGTRLTVL.

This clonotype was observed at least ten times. CDR3 sequence (DNA): TGTGCCAGCAGCCAGCGACAGTCGTATGGAAACACCATATATTTT. This gives the protein CASSQRQSYGNTIYF. The chain carries TRBV3-1 and TRBJ1-3, with a possible D match to TRBD1 (5 bases). Germline CDR1 and CDR2: LGHDT and YNNKEL (reference sequence). The CDR3 runs 15 residues. Trimming removed 3 bases at V and 3 bases at J, with 12 bases between.

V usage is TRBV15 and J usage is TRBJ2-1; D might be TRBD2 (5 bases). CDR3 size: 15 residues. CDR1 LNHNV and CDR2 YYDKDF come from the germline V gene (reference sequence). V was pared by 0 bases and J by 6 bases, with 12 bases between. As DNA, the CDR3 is TGTGCCACCAGCAGAGACCGGGGAATGTTCAATGAGCAGTTCTTC. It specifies CATSRDRGMFNEQFF.

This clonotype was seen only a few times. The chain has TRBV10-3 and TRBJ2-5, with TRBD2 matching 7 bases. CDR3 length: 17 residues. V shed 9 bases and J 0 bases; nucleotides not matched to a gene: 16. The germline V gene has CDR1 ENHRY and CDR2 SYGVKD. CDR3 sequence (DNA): TGTGCCATACAGCGGGGAGCTACAACACTAAACCAAGAGACCCAGTACTTC. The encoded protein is CAIQRGATTLNQETQYF.

The CDR3 region is CASNNRRAGNTIYF. CDR3 DNA: TGTGCCAGTAATAATAGGAGGGCTGGAAACACCATATATTTT. The V gene is TRBV19, the J gene TRBJ1-3; D gene uncertain. There are 14 residues in the CDR3. V was cut by 7 bases and J by 2 bases, with 12 bases left in between. CDR1 and CDR2 from the germline V gene are LNHDA and SQIVND (reference sequence).

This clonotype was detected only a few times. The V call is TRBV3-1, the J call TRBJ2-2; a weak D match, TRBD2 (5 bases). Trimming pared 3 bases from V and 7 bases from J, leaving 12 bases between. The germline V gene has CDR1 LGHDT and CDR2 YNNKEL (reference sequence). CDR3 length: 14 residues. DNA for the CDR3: TGTGCCAGCAGCCAGCGAACTAGTTTCGGGGAGCTGTTTTTT. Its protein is CASSQRTSFGELFF.

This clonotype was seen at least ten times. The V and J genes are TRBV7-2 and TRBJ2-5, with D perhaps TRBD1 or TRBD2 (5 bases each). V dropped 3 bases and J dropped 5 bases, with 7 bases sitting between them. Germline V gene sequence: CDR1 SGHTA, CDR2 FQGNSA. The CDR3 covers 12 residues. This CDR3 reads CASSFEGETQYF. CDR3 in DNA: TGTGCCAGCAGCTTTGAGGGGGAGACCCAGTACTTC.

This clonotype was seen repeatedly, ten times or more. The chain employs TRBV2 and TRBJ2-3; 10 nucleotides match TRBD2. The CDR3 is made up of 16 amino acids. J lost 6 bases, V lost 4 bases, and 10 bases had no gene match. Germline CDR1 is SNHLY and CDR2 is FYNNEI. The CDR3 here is CASSVTGTSVSDTQYF. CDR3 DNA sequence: TGTGCCAGCAGTGTTACCGGGACTAGCGTTTCCGATACGCAGTATTTT.

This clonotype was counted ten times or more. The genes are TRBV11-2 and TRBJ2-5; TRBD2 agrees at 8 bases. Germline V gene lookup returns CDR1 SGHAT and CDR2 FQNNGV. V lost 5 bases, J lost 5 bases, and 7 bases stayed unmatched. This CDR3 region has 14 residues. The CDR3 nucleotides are TGTGCCAGCAGCGCCGGACTAGCTTTTGAGACCCAGTACTTC. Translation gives CASSAGLAFETQYF. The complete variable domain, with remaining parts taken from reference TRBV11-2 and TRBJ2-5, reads EAGVAQSPRYKIIEKRQSVAFWCNPISGHATLYWYQQILGQGPKLLIQFQNNGVVDDSQLPKDRFSAERLKGVDSTLKIQPAKLEDSAVYLCASSAGLAFETQYFGPGTRLLVL.

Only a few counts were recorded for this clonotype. CDR3 region: CASSWDSRNFNSGNTIYF. In DNA form, the CDR3 reads TGTGCCAGCAGCTGGGACAGTCGAAACTTTAACTCTGGAAACACCATATATTTT. The V call is TRBV6-1, the J call TRBJ1-3, with 7 bases fitting TRBD1. Germline V gene data show CDR1 as MNHNS and CDR2 as SASEGT. J gave up 0 bases and V 6 bases, and 14 bases lay outside the gene matches. The CDR3 extends over 18 amino acids.

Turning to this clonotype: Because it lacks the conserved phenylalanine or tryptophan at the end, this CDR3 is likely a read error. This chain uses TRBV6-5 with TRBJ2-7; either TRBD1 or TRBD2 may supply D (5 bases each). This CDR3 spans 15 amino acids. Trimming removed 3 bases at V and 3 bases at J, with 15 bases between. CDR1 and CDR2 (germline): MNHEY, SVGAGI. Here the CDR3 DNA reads TGTGCCAGCAGTTATTCCGGGACGACTAACTACGAGCAGTACCTC. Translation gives CASSYSGTTNYEQYL.